This TCR beta chain was recorded in a study of beta chain features in type 1 diabetes. Study conclusions and caveats: A moderate, significant TCRB CDR3 shortening appeared in type 1 diabetes across four CD4+ subsets. At VDJ recombination sites, type 1 diabetes patients had fewer insertions and more deleted nucleotides.

Every single donor gave one heparinised blood draw, and these averaged roughly 120 mL. About this clone itself: Its specificity is unknown.

The investigators reverse transcribed all of the isolated RNA, so they sequenced expressed TCRB transcripts. For naive, central memory and regulatory T cell samples, reads averaged roughly 3.6 million. Sequencing was performed with immunoSEQ multiplex PCR; in TCRdb, only in-frame clones are kept and a portion is missing. The repertoire holds fewer than 250,000 clones, with roughly 9.6% as singletons. What was sequenced was naive CD4+ T cells from blood. The sequence derives from a woman between 18 and 29 years old in good health.

CDR3 sequence reads: CASSVQGEQPQHF. CDR3 nucleotides: TGTGCCAGCAGCGTTCAGGGGGAACAGCCCCAGCATTTT. This rearrangement joins TRBV9 to TRBJ1-5; 7 bases are a match to TRBD1. J was trimmed by 7 bases and V by 2 bases; bases with no gene match: 3. The germline CDR1 and CDR2 sequences are SGDLS and YYNGEE. CDR3 size: 13 residues.